The next 27 T cell receptor beta chains were all read from a single sample in a study of PD-L1 blockade in urothelial cancer. The time point here: peripheral blood 6 weeks after treatment start. Sequencing used immunoSEQ multiplex PCR; TCRdb keeps in-frame clones, though not all of them. Altogether more than 95,000 clones are present, about 89% being singletons, with the ten largest covering over 1.5%. The source was PBMCs, collected around atezolizumab (anti-PD-L1) treatment. Source of these receptors: a man aged 60 to 69 with urothelial cancer.

The chain couples TRBV7-3 to TRBJ2-3; D is unresolved. The ends were cut back, 2 bases at V and 4 bases at J, with 7 bases in the middle. This CDR3 contains 13 residues. Germline V lookup: CDR1 SGHTA, CDR2 FQGTGA. The CDR3 nucleotides are TGTGCCAGCAGCTTATTCGAGGCAGATACGCAGTATTTT. Protein: CASSLFEADTQYF.

J is TRBJ2-1 and V is TRBV11-2, with D uncertain. Trimming stripped 1 base from V and 13 bases from J, with 8 bases between. This CDR3 spans 11 amino acids. Germline CDR1 and CDR2: SGHAT and FQNNGV. Here the CDR3 reads CASSLVETQFF. Written as DNA, the CDR3 is TGTGCCAGCAGCTTAGTTGAGACACAGTTCTTC.

V gene TRBV13 combines with J gene TRBJ2-3; 9 nucleotides match TRBD2. CDR1 PRHDT and CDR2 FYEKMQ come from the germline V gene (reference sequence). The CDR3 loop spans 16 amino acids. J was trimmed by 8 bases and V by 2 bases; bases with no gene match: 11. The CDR3 sequence is CASSLRGGGAEGTQYF. The DNA for the CDR3 is TGTGCCAGCAGCTTAAGGGGCGGGGGGGCCGAAGGTACGCAGTATTTT.

This rearrangement joins TRBV28 to TRBJ2-5, with D possibly TRBD1 on 5 matching bases. CDR1 is MDHEN, CDR2 SYDVKM, per germline. CDR3 length: 14 residues. Trimming pared 4 bases from V and 4 bases from J, leaving 13 bases between. The CDR3 nucleotides are TGTGCCAGCAGTTCGGACACCACTGGAGAGACCCAGTACTTC. Translated, it gives CASSSDTTGETQYF. The complete variable domain, with remaining parts taken from reference TRBV28 and TRBJ2-5, reads DVKVTQSSRYLVKRTGEKVFLECVQDMDHENMFWYRQDPGLGLRLIYFSYDVKMKEKGDIPEGYSVSREKKERFSLILESASTNQTSMYLCASSSDTTGETQYFGPGTRLLVL.

The chain recombines TRBV5-6 with TRBJ2-7; D gene uncertain. CDR1 is SGHDT, CDR2 YYEEEE, per germline. Trimming cost V 6 bases and J 6 bases, with 10 bases left between them. The CDR3 has 11 residues. The CDR3 sequence is CASTLFGEQYF. The CDR3 nucleotides are TGTGCCAGCACCCTATTTGGCGAGCAGTACTTC.

The gene calls are TRBV25-1 and TRBJ2-1; the match to TRBD2 covers 14 bases. The CDR3 is 17 residues long. CDR1 is MGHDK, CDR2 SYGVNS, per germline. V was clipped by 5 bases and J by 6 bases; unmatched bases: 9. DNA for the CDR3: TGTGCCAGCAGTATAAAATGGACTAGCGGGGGGTTCAATGAGCAGTTCTTC. It specifies CASSIKWTSGGFNEQFF.

This clone has a single count. CDR3 nucleotides: TGTGCCAGCAGGGAGTACATCCTGGCAGATACGCAGTATTTT. It yields the protein CASREYILADTQYF. This chain links TRBV2 with TRBJ2-3; D unresolved. Per the germline V gene, CDR1 is SNHLY and CDR2 is FYNNEI. The CDR3 extends over 14 amino acids. The V and J ends lost 6 bases and 4 bases respectively, with 14 bases between them.

The rearrangement uses TRBV5-6 and TRBJ2-2, with 7 bases aligning to TRBD2. The CDR3 is 16 amino acids. V shed 7 bases, J shed 4 bases, and the junction held 13 bases outside the gene matches. In germline, CDR1 is SGHDT, CDR2 YYEEEE. In DNA form, the CDR3 reads TGTGCCAGCGTCTCCCGGGGGGTTGTTAGCACCGGGGAGCTGTTTTTT. Protein product: CASVSRGVVSTGELFF.

The rearrangement uses TRBV9 and TRBJ1-5; D may be TRBD1 (5 bases). Trimming pared 3 bases from V and 0 bases from J, leaving 10 bases between. The CDR3 runs 15 residues. The germline CDR1 and CDR2 sequences are SGDLS and YYNGEE. CDR3 region: CASSEGTYSNQPQHF. The CDR3 DNA sequence: TGTGCCAGCAGCGAGGGGACTTATAGCAATCAGCCCCAGCATTTT.

This rearrangement joins TRBV11-3 to TRBJ2-1; D gene unclear. Germline CDR1 is SGHNT and CDR2 is YENEEA. This CDR3 has 15 residues. The ends were cut back, 6 bases at V and 6 bases at J, with 18 bases in the middle. The CDR3, as DNA: TGTGCCAGCAGGCCCACCCCGCAGGTTTGCAATGAGCAGTTCTTC. Translated, it gives CASRPTPQVCNEQFF.

This clone was found once. The rearrangement links TRBV4-2 to TRBJ2-7; 11 bases match TRBD2. The CDR3 has 17 residues. Per germline, CDR1 LGHNA and CDR2 YNFKEQ. J was trimmed by 0 bases and V by 0 bases; bases with no gene match: 4. The CDR3 DNA reads as TGTGCCAGCAGCCAAGATTTACTAGCGGGGGCCTCCTACGAGCAGTACTTC. This translates into CASSQDLLAGASYEQYF.

V is TRBV9 and J is TRBJ2-3, with 7 nucleotides matching TRBD2. The CDR3 totals 13 residues. Looked up from germline, CDR1 is SGDLS and CDR2 is YYNGEE. V trimming: 5 bases; J trimming: 4 bases; junction bases outside the gene matches: 4. The CDR3 DNA follows: TGTGCCAGCAGGGGGGGGTTGGCAGATACGCAGTATTTT. Amino acid sequence: CASRGGLADTQYF.

The rearrangement joins TRBV6-6 to TRBJ2-5; 9 bases are shared with TRBD1. The CDR3 extends over 14 amino acids. V trimming: 5 bases; J trimming: 5 bases; junction bases outside the gene matches: 6. Germline V gene data show CDR1 as MNHNY and CDR2 as SVGAGI (reference sequence). The CDR3 region has the DNA TGTGCCAGCAGTCAGGGACAGGGTGCGGAGACCCAGTACTTC. Translation gives CASSQGQGAETQYF.

The chain recombines TRBV7-3 with TRBJ2-5; 7 bases line up with TRBD1. The CDR3 consists of 15 residues. CDR1 and CDR2 (germline): SGHTA, FQGTGA. V shed 4 bases and J 0 bases; nucleotides not matched to a gene: 5. CDR3 in amino acids: CASSSPGTDQETQYF. In DNA form, the CDR3 reads TGTGCCAGCAGCTCCCCCGGGACAGACCAAGAGACCCAGTACTTC.

This sequence joins TRBV12-5 and TRBJ2-2, with TRBD1 as a possible D gene (6 bases). The CDR3 totals 16 residues. Germline V CDR1 and CDR2: LGHNT, FRNRAP. V was shortened by 0 bases and J by 6 bases, with 14 bases between the two germline ends. CDR3 protein: CASGLVIGAGAGELFF. In nucleotides, the CDR3 is TGTGCTAGTGGTTTGGTAATAGGGGCAGGGGCCGGGGAGCTGTTTTTT.

In this sample, this clone turned up once. This chain joins TRBV6-1 and TRBJ1-1, with D possibly TRBD1 on 5 matching bases. Trimming removed 4 bases from V and 3 bases from J, with 9 bases in between. CDR1 is MNHNS, CDR2 SASEGT, per germline. The CDR3 extends over 13 amino acids. The DNA of the CDR3 is TGTGCCAGCAGTGTCAGGGTGGACACTGAAGCTTTCTTT. Protein: CASSVRVDTEAFF.

The rearrangement links TRBV9 to TRBJ2-1; 16 nucleotides match TRBD2. Losses at the gene ends were 1 base for V and 0 bases for J; bases not matched to a gene: 10. The V gene's germline CDR1 is SGDLS and CDR2 YYNGEE. The CDR3 covers 21 residues. CDR3 DNA: TGTGCCAGCAGCGTAACCCTACCGGGACTAGCGGGGGGGCCCTCCTACAATGAGCAGTTCTTC. It yields the protein CASSVTLPGLAGGPSYNEQFF.

The chain couples TRBV30 to TRBJ1-4, with 8 positions matching TRBD1. In germline, CDR1 is GTSNPN, CDR2 SVGIG (reference sequence). V lost 2 bases and J lost 8; bases outside the gene matches: 4. There are 13 residues in the CDR3. This CDR3 is CAWSRDRNEKLFF. The CDR3 DNA is TGTGCCTGGAGTAGGGACAGGAACGAAAAACTGTTTTTT. The variable domain in full, completed from reference TRBV30 and TRBJ1-4, reads SQTIHQWPATLVQPVGSPLSLECTVEGTSNPNLYWYRQAAGRGLQLLFYSVGIGQISSEVPQNLSASRPQDRQFILSSKKLLLSDSGFYLCAWSRDRNEKLFFGSGTQLSVL.

J is TRBJ1-1 and V is TRBV30; D might be TRBD1 (6 bases). Trimming cost V 2 bases and J 1 base, with 8 bases left between them. The CDR3 contains 13 residues. Germline lookup yields CDR1 GTSNPN and CDR2 SVGIG (reference sequence). CDR3 DNA sequence: TGTGCCTGGAGTAGGACAGCGAACACTGAAGCTTTCTTT. Its translation is CAWSRTANTEAFF.

The chain uses TRBV9 and TRBJ1-1; D might be TRBD1 (6 bases). CDR3 length equals 14 residues. The V gene lost 0 bases and the J gene lost 5 bases, with 11 bases spanning the gap. The V gene's germline CDR1 is SGDLS and CDR2 YYNGEE. CDR3 bases: TGTGCCAGCAGCGTAGATCCCAGGGGTACTGAAGCTTTCTTT. It codes for CASSVDPRGTEAFF.

V is TRBV11-3 and J is TRBJ1-1, with D perhaps matching TRBD1 (5 bases). CDR3 size: 14 residues. Trimming left V 0 bases short and J 1 base short, with 6 bases between. Germline CDR1 is SGHNT and CDR2 is YENEEA. CDR3 bases: TGTGCCAGCAGCTTAGATCAGGGGAACACTGAAGCTTTCTTT. It yields the protein CASSLDQGNTEAFF.

The genes are TRBV19 and TRBJ2-3; a weak D match, TRBD1 (6 bases). The length of the CDR3 is 13 residues. The V and J ends lost 6 bases and 4 bases respectively, with 11 bases between them. Germline CDR1 is LNHDA and CDR2 is SQIVND (reference sequence). The CDR3, as DNA: TGTGCCAGTAGGGGGGCACCCGCAGATACGCAGTATTTT. It translates to CASRGAPADTQYF.

V usage is TRBV6-1 and J usage is TRBJ2-7; 7 bases align to TRBD1. The V and J ends lost 10 bases and 4 bases, in that order; junction bases with no gene match: 16. CDR3 length: 15 amino acids. CDR1 is MNHNS, CDR2 SASEGT, per germline. The CDR3 sequence is CAIRRARGGAYEQYF. The CDR3, as DNA: TGTGCCATCCGGCGGGCGCGAGGGGGCGCGTACGAGCAGTACTTC.

The chain is built from TRBV4-3 and TRBJ2-3, with a possible D match to TRBD1 (5 bases). The germline V gene has CDR1 LGHNA and CDR2 YSLEER. Trimming pared 2 bases from V and 4 bases from J, leaving 13 bases between. The CDR3 runs to 15 residues. The CDR3 protein is CASSQQQGLSDTQYF. In DNA, the CDR3 is TGCGCCAGCAGCCAACAGCAGGGCTTGTCAGATACGCAGTATTTT.

This clone appeared once. CDR3 coding DNA: TGTGCCTGGAGTGTACTGCAAGGGGGCACTGAAGCTTTCTTT. It is translated as CAWSVLQGGTEAFF. The V and J genes are TRBV30 and TRBJ1-1, with D perhaps TRBD1 (6 bases). CDR3 length: 14 residues. V was shortened by 0 bases and J by 4 bases, with 12 bases between the two germline ends. From germline, CDR1 is GTSNPN and CDR2 SVGIG (reference sequence).

The table lists this clone with a few counts. J is TRBJ1-5 and V is TRBV28, with TRBD1 matching 7 bases. With 3 bases clipped from V and 3 bases from J, the junction kept 5 bases outside the gene matches. Germline lookup yields CDR1 MDHEN and CDR2 SYDVKM. There are 15 residues in the CDR3. The DNA of the CDR3 is TGTGCCAGCAGTTTGCTCACAGGGGTCAATCAGCCCCAGCATTTT. Translating it yields CASSLLTGVNQPQHF.

The gene calls are TRBV6-5 and TRBJ2-1; 10 bases fit TRBD2. The V gene's germline CDR1 is MNHEY and CDR2 SVGAGI. V lost 0 bases, J lost 5 bases, and 1 base stayed unmatched. The CDR3 length is 15 residues. The CDR3 here is CASSYSLAGDNEQFF. CDR3 in DNA: TGTGCCAGCAGTTACTCTCTAGCGGGAGACAATGAGCAGTTCTTC.